The 8 T cell receptor beta chains given below trace back to one sample, sequenced in a study of post-analysis software for immune sequencing data. For these receptors, no antigen is known. Whole-study results and caveats: Patients had higher frequencies than controls of five TRBV segments, including TRBV5-6, TRBV5-1 and TRBV20-1.

Unique molecular identifiers featured in each of the TCR beta cDNA libraries. TCRdb redid the calling of the PCR reads with MiXCR, one entry per CDR3 protein. The data contain approximately 440,000 distinct CDR3 sequences, approximately 46% of them singletons. Sequencing input: blood. These receptors all stem from a girl aged 10-17 years with multiple sclerosis.

This clonotype was counted only a few times. This sequence joins TRBV7-6 and TRBJ2-5; D gene ambiguous. V was pared by 2 bases and J by 5 bases, with 15 bases between. The CDR3 covers 15 residues. Germline CDR1 reads SGHVS; CDR2 reads FNYEAQ. The DNA for the CDR3 is TGTGCCAGCAGCTTACTCGTCTCCCGGTCGGAGACCCAGTACTTC. Its translation is CASSLLVSRSETQYF.

This chain uses TRBV30 with TRBJ2-5; 9 bases fit TRBD2. The DNA end favors TRBJ2-7, so the J call may be wrong. This CDR3 has 17 amino acids. The germline V gene has CDR1 GTSNPN and CDR2 SVGIG (reference sequence). The CDR3 DNA follows: TGTGCCTGGAGTGTAGGAAGGTGGTCTAGCGGGGCTTACGAGCAGTACTTC. This encodes CAWSVGRWSSGAYEQYF.

The chain joins TRBV3-1 to TRBJ2-1; 7 positions match TRBD2. Trimming took 1 base from V and 10 from J; bases not matched to a gene: 7. The CDR3 consists of 14 residues. CDR1 and CDR2 from the germline V gene are LGHDT and YNNKEL (reference sequence). The CDR3, as DNA: TGTGCCAGCAGCCAAGTCTCTAGCGGAGTCGAGCAGTTCTTC. It encodes CASSQVSSGVEQFF.

The chain has TRBV28 and TRBJ1-1, with 11 bases that match TRBD1. This CDR3 is built from 15 residues. Trimming cost V 5 bases and J 3 bases; bases outside gene matches: 5. From germline, CDR1 is MDHEN and CDR2 SYDVKM. CDR3 nucleotide sequence: TGTGCCAGCAGTCCGGTGGGACAGGGGGACACTGAAGCTTTCTTT. This encodes CASSPVGQGDTEAFF.

This chain connects TRBV9 to TRBJ1-2; maybe TRBD1 (5 bases). V lost 1 base to trimming and J lost 8 bases, with 9 bases between them. CDR3 length: 12 amino acids. Germline V CDR1 and CDR2: SGDLS, YYNGEE. As DNA, the CDR3 is TGTGCCAGCAGCGTAAGAGGGGCGGGCTACACCTTC. Its protein product is CASSVRGAGYTF. Complete variable domain (other parts from reference TRBV9 and TRBJ1-2): DSGVTQTPKHLITATGQRVTLRCSPRSGDLSVYWYQQSLDQGLQFLIQYYNGEERAKGNILERFSAQQFPDLHSELNLSSLELGDSALYFCASSVRGAGYTFGSGTRLTVV.

In this sample, this clonotype turned up a few times. The chain employs TRBV7-3 and TRBJ2-1, with TRBD2 matching over 10 bases. V lost 4 bases to trimming and J lost 8 bases; unmatched junction nucleotides: 8. Germline CDR1 reads SGHTA; CDR2 reads FQGTGA. The CDR3 covers 15 residues. CDR3 loop: CASSSPTSGLDEQFF. In nucleotides, the CDR3 is TGTGCCAGCAGCTCGCCGACTAGCGGGCTGGATGAGCAGTTCTTC.

V and J are TRBV7-6 and TRBJ1-3, with D perhaps TRBD1 (5 bases). The germline V gene encodes CDR1 SGHVS and CDR2 FNYEAQ. The CDR3 has 14 residues. V was clipped by 0 bases and J by 9 bases, with 12 bases between them. The CDR3 DNA follows: TGTGCCAGCAGCTTAGCAGACGGGAGGGGCACCATATATTTT. Its translation is CASSLADGRGTIYF.

This chain uses TRBV20-1 with TRBJ2-7; unclear D gene. CDR1 and CDR2 from the germline V gene are DFQATT and SNEGSKA (reference sequence). With 3 bases removed from V and 6 bases from J, the gap between germline ends came to 21 bases. The CDR3 has 15 residues. CDR3 DNA sequence: TGCAGTGCTAGGGATACAACATCAGCTCCCTGCGAGCAGTACTTC. This translates into CSARDTTSAPCEQYF.